This entry describes one TCR beta chain. Its antigen is not known. The CDR3 is 13 amino acids. Trimming took off 4 bases at V and 4 bases at J, with 11 bases between the two ends. This sample was taken from a study of OX40 agonist ivuxolimab in advanced cancers. Study-level points and caveats: Partial responders receiving 0.1-3.0 mg/kg showed among the lowest clonal expansion.

The data were produced by immunoSEQ multiplex PCR, yet TCRdb's version contains in-frame clones alone and is incomplete. This sample has tens of thousands of clones; roughly 78% occur once, and the top ten carry over 4.5%. Individuals having autoimmune disease history or systemic immunosuppression were not enrolled. The chain uses TRBV5-3 and TRBJ1-2; possible D gene TRBD1, 5 bases. TRBV5-3 is marked as an open reading frame, function uncertain. The material was CD4+ or CD8+ T cells sorted from blood, obtained in a trial of the OX40 agonist ivuxolimab. The sequence was obtained from an adult with an advanced solid tumor such as melanoma, head and neck, liver or kidney cancer. Written as DNA, the CDR3 is TGTGCCAGAAGCAAAGAGAGGGGCTATGGCTACACCTTC. Translated: CARSKERGYGYTF.